The source of this T cell receptor (beta chain) is a study of blood T cell repertoires in COVID-19. Method: immunoSEQ multiplex PCR; TCRdb's copy keeps in-frame clones and lacks some. This sample has over 150,000 clones; roughly 87% occur once, and the top ten carry roughly 7%. The germline V and J ends were trimmed by 5 bases and 4 bases, with 11 bases remaining between them. The CDR3 length is 12 residues. Germline CDR1 reads SQVTM; CDR2 reads ANQGSEA. Source material: PBMCs or T cells enriched from blood (not recorded which). The receptor was isolated from a woman aged 45 to 65 who had recovered from COVID-19. This sequence joins TRBV29-1 and TRBJ1-2, with D possibly matching TRBD1 (6 bases). The CDR3 is CSVQGSSYGYTF. CDR3 nucleotide sequence: TGCAGCGTTCAGGGGTCCAGCTATGGCTACACCTTC.